These 8 T cell receptor beta chains originate from one sample sequenced in a study of shared clonotypes between healthy human individuals. The table came from immunoSEQ multiplex PCR; TCRdb's copy has only in-frame clones and leaves some out. The sample includes around 2.5 million clones, 80% to 95% of them seen just once. The source material was naive CD4+ T cells from PBMCs. Specified subset: CD45RA+ positively selected. Receptor source: a man aged 18 to 30 in good health. Some clones in this sample may be carry-over from other donors' samples.

In the case of this clone: Within the sample, other DNA sequences also encode this same CDR3. The chain couples TRBV7-3 to TRBJ2-1, with D perhaps being TRBD1 or TRBD2 (6 bases each). The CDR3 sequence is 16 residues long. The germline V gene encodes CDR1 SGHTA and CDR2 FQGTGA. V lost 5 bases to trimming and J lost 1 base, with 15 bases between them. CDR3 in amino acids: CASSPGRGGSYNEQFF. The CDR3 DNA sequence: TGTGCCAGCAGCCCCGGTCGAGGGGGGTCCTACAATGAGCAGTTCTTC.

This clone was recorded once. The chain recombines TRBV7-9 with TRBJ2-3; a weak D match, TRBD1 (6 bases). V lost 5 bases and J lost 6, with 9 bases in between. The CDR3 is made up of 12 amino acids. The V gene's germline CDR1 is SEHNR and CDR2 FQNEAQ (reference sequence). CDR3 DNA sequence: TGTGCCAGCAGCCCCGGACAGGATACGCAGTATTTT. Translated: CASSPGQDTQYF. The entire variable domain, with the rest obtained from reference TRBV7-9 and TRBJ2-3, is as follows: DTGVSQNPRHKITKRGQNVTFRCDPISEHNRLYWYRQTLGQGPEFLTYFQNEAQLEKSRLLSDRFSAERPKGSFSTLEIQRTEQGDSAMYLCASSPGQDTQYFGPGTRLTVL.

V is TRBV5-1 and J is TRBJ2-2; D tentatively reads TRBD1 or TRBD2 (6 bases each). Germline values: CDR1 SGHRS, CDR2 YFSETQ. The CDR3 is 15 residues long. Between the trimmed V and J ends, which lost 4 bases and 1 base, there was a span of 11 bases. In nucleotides, the CDR3 is TGCGCCAGCAGCGCGGGACACTTGAACACCGGGGAGCTGTTTTTT. It specifies CASSAGHLNTGELFF.

The V call is TRBV5-1, the J call TRBJ1-3; 7 bases fit TRBD1. Germline values: CDR1 SGHRS, CDR2 YFSETQ. The V and J ends lost 3 bases and 2 bases, in that order; junction bases with no gene match: 5. This CDR3 has 15 residues. The CDR3 DNA follows: TGCGCCAGCAGCTATCGGACAGGAGCTGGAAACACCATATATTTT. Encoded protein: CASSYRTGAGNTIYF.

V gene TRBV7-2 combines with J gene TRBJ2-3; D is ambiguous. Looked up from germline, CDR1 is SGHTA and CDR2 is FQGNSA. This CDR3 spans 9 amino acids. Trimming removed 5 bases from V and 14 bases from J, with 8 bases in between. CDR3 in DNA: TGTGCCAGCAGCCCTCTACGGTATTTT. Amino acids: CASSPLRYF.

The chain is built from TRBV10-3 and TRBJ1-3, with no clear D. CDR1 and CDR2 from the germline V gene are ENHRY and SYGVKD. Trimming pared 5 bases from V and 0 bases from J, leaving 11 bases between. The CDR3 consists of 15 residues. In nucleotides, the CDR3 is TGTGCCATCAGTCCGGACGCCGCCTCTGGAAACACCATATATTTT. It specifies CAISPDAASGNTIYF.

This chain joins TRBV6-8 and TRBJ1-3; maybe TRBD1 (5 bases). The CDR3 consists of 16 residues. V dropped 5 bases and J dropped 7 bases, with 21 bases sitting between them. Germline assignment: CDR1 MNHGY and CDR2 SAAAGT. The CDR3 coding sequence is TGTGCCAGCAGTGGCGGGACTTTCAGCTCTGCCAACACCATATATTTT. It specifies CASSGGTFSSANTIYF.

The chain carries TRBV14 and TRBJ1-4; D might be TRBD1 (6 bases). Germline lookup yields CDR1 SGHDN and CDR2 FVKESK. V lost 2 bases to trimming and J lost 13 bases, with 17 bases between them. The CDR3 has 14 amino acids. CDR3 sequence (DNA): TGTGCCAGCAGCCAATCTACTGTCGGGGGGCGACTGTTTTTT. Translating it yields CASSQSTVGGRLFF.